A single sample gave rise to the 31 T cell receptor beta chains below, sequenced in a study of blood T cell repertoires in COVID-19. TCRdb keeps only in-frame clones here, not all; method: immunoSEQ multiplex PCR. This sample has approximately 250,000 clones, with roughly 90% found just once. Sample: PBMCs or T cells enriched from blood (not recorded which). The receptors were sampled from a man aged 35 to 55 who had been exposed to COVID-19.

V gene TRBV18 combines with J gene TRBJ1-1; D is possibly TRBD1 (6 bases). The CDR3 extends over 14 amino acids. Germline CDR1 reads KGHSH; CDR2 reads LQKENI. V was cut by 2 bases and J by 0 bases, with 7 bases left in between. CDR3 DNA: TGTGCCAGCTCACCATACAGGGTGAACACTGAAGCTTTCTTT. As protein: CASSPYRVNTEAFF.

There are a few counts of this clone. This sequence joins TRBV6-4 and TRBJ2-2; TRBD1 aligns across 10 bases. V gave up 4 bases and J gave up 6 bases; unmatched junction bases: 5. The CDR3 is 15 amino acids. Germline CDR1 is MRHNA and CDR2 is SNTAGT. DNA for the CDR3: TGTGCCAGCAGTGCGGGACAGGGGTCTTCCGGGGAGCTGTTTTTT. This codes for CASSAGQGSSGELFF.

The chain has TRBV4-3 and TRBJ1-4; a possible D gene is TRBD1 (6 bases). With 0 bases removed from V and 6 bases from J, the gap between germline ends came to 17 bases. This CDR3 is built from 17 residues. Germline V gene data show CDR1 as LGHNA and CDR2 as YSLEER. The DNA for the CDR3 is TGCGCCAGCAGCCAAGATGGGCCGGGGGGCGTCGATGAAAAACTGTTTTTT. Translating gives CASSQDGPGGVDEKLFF.

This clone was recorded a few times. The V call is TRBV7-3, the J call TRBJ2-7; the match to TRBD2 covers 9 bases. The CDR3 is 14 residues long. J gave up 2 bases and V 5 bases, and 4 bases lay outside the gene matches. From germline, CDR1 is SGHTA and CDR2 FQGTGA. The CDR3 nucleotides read TGTGCCAGCAGCCCTCTAGCGGGGACCTACGAGCAGTACTTC. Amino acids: CASSPLAGTYEQYF.

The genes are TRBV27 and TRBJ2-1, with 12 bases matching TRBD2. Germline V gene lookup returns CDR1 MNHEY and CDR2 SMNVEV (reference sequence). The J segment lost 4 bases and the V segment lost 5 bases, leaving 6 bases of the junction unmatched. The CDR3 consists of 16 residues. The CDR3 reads CASSPRLAGEYNEQFF. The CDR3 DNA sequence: TGTGCCAGCAGTCCCAGACTAGCGGGAGAGTACAATGAGCAGTTCTTC.

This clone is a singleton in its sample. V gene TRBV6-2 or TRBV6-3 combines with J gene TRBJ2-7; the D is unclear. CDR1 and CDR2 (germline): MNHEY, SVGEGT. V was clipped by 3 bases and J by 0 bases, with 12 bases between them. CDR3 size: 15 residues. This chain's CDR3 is CASSYNPLLSYEQYF. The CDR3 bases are TGTGCCAGCAGTTATAATCCCCTCCTCTCCTACGAGCAGTACTTC.

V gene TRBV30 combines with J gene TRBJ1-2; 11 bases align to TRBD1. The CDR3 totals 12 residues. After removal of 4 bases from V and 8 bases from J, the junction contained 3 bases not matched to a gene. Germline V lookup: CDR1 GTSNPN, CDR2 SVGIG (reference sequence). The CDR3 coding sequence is TGTGCCTGGAACCGGGACAGGGGGGGCTACACCTTC. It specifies CAWNRDRGGYTF. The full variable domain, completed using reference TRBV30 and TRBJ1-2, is SQTIHQWPATLVQPVGSPLSLECTVEGTSNPNLYWYRQAAGRGLQLLFYSVGIGQISSEVPQNLSASRPQDRQFILSSKKLLLSDSGFYLCAWNRDRGGYTFGSGTRLTVV.

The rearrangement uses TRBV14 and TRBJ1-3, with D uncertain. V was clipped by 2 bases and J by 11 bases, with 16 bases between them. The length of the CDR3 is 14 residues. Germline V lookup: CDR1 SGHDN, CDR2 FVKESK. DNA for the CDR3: TGTGCCAGCAGCCAATCGACATTCGGTTACTCCATATATTTT. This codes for CASSQSTFGYSIYF. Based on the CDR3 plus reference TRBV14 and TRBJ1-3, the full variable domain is EAGVTQFPSHSVIEKGQTVTLRCDPISGHDNLYWYRRVMGKEIKFLLHFVKESKQDESGMPNNRFLAERTGGTYSTLKVQPAELEDSGVYFCASSQSTFGYSIYFGEGSWLTVV.

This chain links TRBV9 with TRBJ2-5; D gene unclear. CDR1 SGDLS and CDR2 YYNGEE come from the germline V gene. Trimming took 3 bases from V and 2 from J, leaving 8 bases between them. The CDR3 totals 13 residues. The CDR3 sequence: CASSERFQETQYF. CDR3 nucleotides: TGTGCCAGCAGCGAGAGATTTCAAGAGACCCAGTACTTC.

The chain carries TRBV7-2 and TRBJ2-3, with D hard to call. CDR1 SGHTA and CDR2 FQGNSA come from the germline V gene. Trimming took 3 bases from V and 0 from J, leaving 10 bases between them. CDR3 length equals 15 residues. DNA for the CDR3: TGTGCCAGCAGCTTCGGAGTTACGAGCACAGATACGCAGTATTTT. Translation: CASSFGVTSTDTQYF.

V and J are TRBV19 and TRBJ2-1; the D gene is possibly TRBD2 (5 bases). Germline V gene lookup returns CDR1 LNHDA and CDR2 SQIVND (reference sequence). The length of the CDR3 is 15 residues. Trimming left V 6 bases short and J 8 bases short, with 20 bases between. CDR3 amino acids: CASSNFGRGNDEQFF. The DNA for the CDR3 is TGTGCCAGTAGCAATTTCGGACGGGGAAACGATGAGCAGTTCTTC.

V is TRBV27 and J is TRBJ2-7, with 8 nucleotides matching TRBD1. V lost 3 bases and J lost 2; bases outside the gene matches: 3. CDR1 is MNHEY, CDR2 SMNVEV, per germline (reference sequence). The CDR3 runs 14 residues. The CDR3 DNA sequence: TGTGCCAGCAGTTTTAGGACAGGGCCCTACGAGCAGTACTTC. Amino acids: CASSFRTGPYEQYF.

CDR3 protein: CASSPGLAGGDTQYF. In nucleotides, the CDR3 is TGTGCCAGCAGTCCGGGACTAGCGGGAGGAGATACGCAGTATTTT. The chain uses TRBV28 and TRBJ2-3, with TRBD2 matching 15 bases. V lost 5 bases and J lost 5; bases outside the gene matches: 2. The CDR3 spans 15 residues. Looked up from germline, CDR1 is MDHEN and CDR2 is SYDVKM.

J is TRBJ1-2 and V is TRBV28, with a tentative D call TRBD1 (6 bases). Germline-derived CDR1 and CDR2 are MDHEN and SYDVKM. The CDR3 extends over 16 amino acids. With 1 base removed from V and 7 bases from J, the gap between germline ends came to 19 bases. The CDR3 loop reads CASSLFGRGAVIGYTF. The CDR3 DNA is TGTGCCAGCAGTTTATTCGGCAGGGGCGCGGTTATTGGCTACACCTTC.

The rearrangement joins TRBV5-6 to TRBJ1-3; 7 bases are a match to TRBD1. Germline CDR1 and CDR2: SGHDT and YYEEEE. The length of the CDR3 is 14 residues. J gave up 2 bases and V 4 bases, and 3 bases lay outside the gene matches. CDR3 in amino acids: CASSLTGAGNTIYF. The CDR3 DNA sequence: TGTGCCAGCAGCCTCACAGGGGCTGGAAACACCATATATTTT.

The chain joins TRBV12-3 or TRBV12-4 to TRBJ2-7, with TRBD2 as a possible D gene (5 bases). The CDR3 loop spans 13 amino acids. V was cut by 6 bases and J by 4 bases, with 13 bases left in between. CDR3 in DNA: TGTGCCAGCAGCCCCTCGTGGGAGTACGAGCAGTACTTC. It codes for CASSPSWEYEQYF.

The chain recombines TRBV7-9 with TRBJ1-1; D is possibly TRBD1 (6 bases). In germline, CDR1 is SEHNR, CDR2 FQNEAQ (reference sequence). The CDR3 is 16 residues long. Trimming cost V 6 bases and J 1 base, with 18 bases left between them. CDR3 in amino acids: CASRPTTGTRNTEAFF. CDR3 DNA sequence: TGTGCCAGCAGACCTACTACCGGGACAAGGAACACTGAAGCTTTCTTT. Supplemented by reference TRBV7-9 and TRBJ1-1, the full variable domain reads DTGVSQNPRHKITKRGQNVTFRCDPISEHNRLYWYRQTLGQGPEFLTYFQNEAQLEKSRLLSDRFSAERPKGSFSTLEIQRTEQGDSAMYLCASRPTTGTRNTEAFFGQGTRLTVV.

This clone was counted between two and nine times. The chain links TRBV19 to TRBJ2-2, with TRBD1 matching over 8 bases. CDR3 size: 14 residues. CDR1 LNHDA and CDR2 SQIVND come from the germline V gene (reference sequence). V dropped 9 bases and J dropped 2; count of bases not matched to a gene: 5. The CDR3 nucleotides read TGTGCCAGCGACGGACAGGGTAACACCGGGGAGCTGTTTTTT. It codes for CASDGQGNTGELFF.

Here the CDR3 reads CASSLVGGRAGGELFF. Written as DNA, the CDR3 is TGTGCCAGCAGCTTAGTTGGTGGGAGGGCCGGCGGGGAGCTGTTTTTT. This chain joins TRBV7-2 and TRBJ2-2; 7 positions agree with TRBD2. V lost 1 base to trimming and J lost 7 bases; unmatched junction nucleotides: 9. CDR1 is SGHTA and CDR2 is FQGNSA in the germline V gene. This CDR3 spans 16 amino acids. Full variable domain (missing parts from reference TRBV7-2 and TRBJ2-2): GAGVSQSPSNKVTEKGKDVELRCDPISGHTALYWYRQSLGQGLEFLIYFQGNSAPDKSGLPSDRFSAERTGGSVSTLTIQRTQQEDSAVYLCASSLVGGRAGGELFFGEGSRLTVL.

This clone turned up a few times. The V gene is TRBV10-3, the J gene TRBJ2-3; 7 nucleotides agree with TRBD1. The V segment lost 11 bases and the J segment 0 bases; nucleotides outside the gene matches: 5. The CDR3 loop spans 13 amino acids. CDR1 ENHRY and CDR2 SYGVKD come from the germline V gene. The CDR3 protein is CAVGTASTDTQYF. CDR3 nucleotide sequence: TGTGCCGTCGGGACAGCAAGCACAGATACGCAGTATTTT.

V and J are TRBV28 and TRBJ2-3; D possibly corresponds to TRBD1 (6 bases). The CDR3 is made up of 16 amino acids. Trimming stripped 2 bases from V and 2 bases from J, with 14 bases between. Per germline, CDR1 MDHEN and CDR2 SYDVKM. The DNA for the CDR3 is TGTGCCAGCAGTTTACCTCGACAGGATATCACAGATACGCAGTATTTT. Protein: CASSLPRQDITDTQYF.

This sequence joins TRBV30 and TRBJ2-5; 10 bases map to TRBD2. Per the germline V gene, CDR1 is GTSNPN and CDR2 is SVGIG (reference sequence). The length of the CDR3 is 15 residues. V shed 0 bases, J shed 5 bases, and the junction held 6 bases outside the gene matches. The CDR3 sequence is CAWSVLAGLRETQYF. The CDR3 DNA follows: TGTGCCTGGAGTGTACTAGCGGGATTACGGGAGACCCAGTACTTC.

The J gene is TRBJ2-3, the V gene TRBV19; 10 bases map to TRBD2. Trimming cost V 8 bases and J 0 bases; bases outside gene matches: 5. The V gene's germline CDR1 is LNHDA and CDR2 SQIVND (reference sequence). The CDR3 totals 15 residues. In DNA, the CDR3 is TGTGCCAGTTCCCGACTAGCGGGTAGCACAGATACGCAGTATTTT. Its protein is CASSRLAGSTDTQYF. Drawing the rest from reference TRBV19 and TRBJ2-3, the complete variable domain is DGGITQSPKYLFRKEGQNVTLSCEQNLNHDAMYWYRQDPGQGLRLIYYSQIVNDFQKGDIAEGYSVSREKKESFPLTVTSAQKNPTAFYLCASSRLAGSTDTQYFGPGTRLTVL.

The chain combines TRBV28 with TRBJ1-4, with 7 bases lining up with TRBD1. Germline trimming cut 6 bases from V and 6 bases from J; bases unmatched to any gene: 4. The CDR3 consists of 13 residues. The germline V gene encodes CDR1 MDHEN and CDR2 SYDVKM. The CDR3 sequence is CASRTGPYEKLFF. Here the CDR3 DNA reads TGTGCCAGCAGGACAGGGCCCTATGAAAAACTGTTTTTT.

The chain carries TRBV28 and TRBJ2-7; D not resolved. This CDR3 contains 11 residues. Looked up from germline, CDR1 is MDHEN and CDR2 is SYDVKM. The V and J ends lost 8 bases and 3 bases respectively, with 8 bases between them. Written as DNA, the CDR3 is TGTGCCAGCGTTAAATACTACGAGCAGTACTTC. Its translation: CASVKYYEQYF.

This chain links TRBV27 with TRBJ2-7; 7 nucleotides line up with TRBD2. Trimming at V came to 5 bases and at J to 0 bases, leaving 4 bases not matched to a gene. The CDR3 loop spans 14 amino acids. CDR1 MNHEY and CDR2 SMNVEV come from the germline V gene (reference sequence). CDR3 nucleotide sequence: TGTGCCAGCAGTCCCCGGACTAGCTCCTACGAGCAGTACTTC. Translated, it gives CASSPRTSSYEQYF.

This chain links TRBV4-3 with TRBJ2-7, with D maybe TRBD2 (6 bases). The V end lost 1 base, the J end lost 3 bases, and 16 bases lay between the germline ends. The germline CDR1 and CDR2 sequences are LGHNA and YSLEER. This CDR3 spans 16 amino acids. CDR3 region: CASSQGNSGEGYEQYF. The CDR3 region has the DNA TGCGCCAGCAGCCAAGGGAATAGCGGAGAGGGCTACGAGCAGTACTTC.

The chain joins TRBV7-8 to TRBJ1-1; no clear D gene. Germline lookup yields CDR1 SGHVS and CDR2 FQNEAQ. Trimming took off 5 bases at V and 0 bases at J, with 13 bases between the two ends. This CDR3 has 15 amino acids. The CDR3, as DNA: TGTGCCAGCAGCATTTCCTCCGAGTTGAACACTGAAGCTTTCTTT. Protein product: CASSISSELNTEAFF.

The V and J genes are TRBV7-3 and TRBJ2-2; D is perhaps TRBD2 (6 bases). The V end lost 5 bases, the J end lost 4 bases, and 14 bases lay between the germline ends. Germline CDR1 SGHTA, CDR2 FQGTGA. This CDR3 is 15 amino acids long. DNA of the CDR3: TGTGCCAGCAGCGTGGACGGGGGTAGCACCGGGGAGCTGTTTTTT. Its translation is CASSVDGGSTGELFF.

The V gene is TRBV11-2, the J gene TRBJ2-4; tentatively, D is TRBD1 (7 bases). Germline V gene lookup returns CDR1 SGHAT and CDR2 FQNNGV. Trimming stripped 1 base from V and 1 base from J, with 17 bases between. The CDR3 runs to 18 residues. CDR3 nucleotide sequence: TGTGCCAGCAGCTTAGGCCAGGGGGGTACCTTGGCCAAAAACATTCAGTACTTC. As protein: CASSLGQGGTLAKNIQYF.

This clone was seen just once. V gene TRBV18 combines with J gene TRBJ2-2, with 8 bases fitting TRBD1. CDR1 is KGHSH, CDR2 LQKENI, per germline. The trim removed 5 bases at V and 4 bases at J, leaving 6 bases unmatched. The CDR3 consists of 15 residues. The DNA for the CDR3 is TGTGCCAGCTCAACACGACAGGGGAGCACCGGGGAGCTGTTTTTT. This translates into CASSTRQGSTGELFF.